This T cell receptor (beta chain) comes out of a study of T-cell memory formation after mild COVID-19. Background on the study: Largely, the TCR clusters proved donor specific. General observations from the study: Contracting CD4+ clones lay largely in CM and EM, with CD8+ ones residing in EMRA. Some clones that responded were present in memory (sampled pre-infection), which suggests cross-reactive memory joined.

This clonotype was observed a few times. Its cognate antigen is unknown. Using its own MiXCR run on the 5' RACE reads, TCRdb lists one record per CDR3 protein. The data hold roughly 150,000 distinct CDR3 sequences, with roughly 14% observed a single time. Between the trimmed V and J ends, which lost 4 bases and 4 bases, there was a span of 10 bases. Germline V gene lookup returns CDR1 SGHRS and CDR2 YFSETQ. The CDR3 has 13 residues. The receptor was derived from an adult woman who had mild COVID-19 (a few samples of this study predate the infection). Cell type and time point are not known. V is TRBV5-1 and J is TRBJ2-3; the D gene is possibly TRBD2 (5 bases). The material sequenced was PBMCs or a T cell subset sorted from them (not recorded which). The CDR3: CASSRTGADTQYF. In nucleotides, the CDR3 is TGCGCCAGCAGCCGGACCGGGGCAGATACGCAGTATTTT.